Here is one T cell receptor (beta chain) with its context. This sample stems from a study of blood T cell repertoires in COVID-19. The trim removed 6 bases at V and 6 bases at J, leaving 18 bases unmatched. Germline V lookup: CDR1 SEHNR, CDR2 FQNEAQ (reference sequence). The CDR3 totals 17 residues. Produced via immunoSEQ multiplex PCR; TCRdb's table is partial and in-frame only. This sample has tens of thousands of clones, with roughly four fifths found just once. This TCR was sampled from a human donor in a cohort sampled during active or convalescent COVID-19. The material sequenced was peripheral blood. The rearrangement links TRBV7-9 to TRBJ1-1; TRBD1 aligns across 8 bases. The CDR3 bases are TGTGCCAGCAGACCCCCGGTGACAGGGGTTAGAGGTTCTGAAGCTTTCTTT. It yields the protein CASRPPVTGVRGSEAFF.